The 17 T cell receptor beta chains in this list originate from one sample, sequenced in a study of regulatory T cells in long-lasting Graves disease. Time point in this sample: persistent/refractory GD, antithyroid drugs over 5 years with positive TRAb. PBMCs were the source of the RNA used for TCR sequencing. To make TCR beta libraries, researchers used iRepertoire HTBI primers and Arm-PCR of CDR3 regions. TCRdb analysed the multiplex PCR reads with MiXCR anew, one entry per CDR3 protein. Of 430,000 or so distinct CDR3 sequences in the sample, around 20% were seen once. The material sequenced was peripheral blood mononuclear cells (PBMCs), taken when the disease was refractory, from a patient treated with antithyroid drugs. The receptors were gathered from a female donor with Graves disease.

This clonotype was seen many times. This chain uses TRBV12-3 or TRBV12-4 with TRBJ1-2; D unclear. The ends were cut back, 4 bases at V and 2 bases at J, with 8 bases in the middle. CDR3 length: 13 residues. The CDR3 nucleotides read TGTGCCAGCAGTTCCGACCGAAACTATGGCTACACCTTC. Amino acids: CASSSDRNYGYTF.

This clonotype was counted ten times or more. This chain links TRBV27 with TRBJ2-5; D is unclear. The V gene's germline CDR1 is MNHEY and CDR2 SMNVEV (reference sequence). This CDR3 contains 15 residues. Trimming took 1 base from V and 4 from J, leaving 13 bases between them. Here the CDR3 reads CASSLYRVSLETQYF. For the CDR3, the DNA is TGTGCCAGCAGTTTATATAGGGTTTCGTTAGAGACCCAGTACTTC.

This clonotype was seen a few times. This chain connects TRBV19 to TRBJ2-7; D is unresolved. Germline-derived CDR1 and CDR2 are LNHDA and SQIVND (reference sequence). Trimming pared 0 bases from V and 3 bases from J, leaving 6 bases between. This CDR3 has 13 residues. The CDR3 coding sequence is TGTGCCAGTAGTATAGACGGCTTCTACGAGCAGTACTTC. It codes for CASSIDGFYEQYF.

CDR3 in DNA: TGCAGTGCGTGGGAGAGAGACACCGGGGAGCTGTTTTTT. Translated, it gives CSAWERDTGELFF. The gene calls are TRBV20-1 and TRBJ2-2, with a weak D call TRBD2 (5 bases). The V gene lost 6 bases and the J gene lost 3 bases, with 11 bases spanning the gap. The V gene's germline CDR1 is DFQATT and CDR2 SNEGSKA (reference sequence). The CDR3 has 13 amino acids.

This chain uses TRBV20-1 with TRBJ2-7; tentative D call: TRBD2 (6 bases). Germline V gene lookup returns CDR1 DFQATT and CDR2 SNEGSKA (reference sequence). The CDR3 totals 10 residues. V was pared by 6 bases and J by 4 bases, with 7 bases between. CDR3 in DNA: TGCAGTGCGGAGGGATACGAGCAGTACTTC. Amino acids: CSAEGYEQYF.

A few counts support this clonotype. This chain links TRBV19 with TRBJ2-4, with D possibly being TRBD2 (5 bases). The CDR3 consists of 14 residues. The germline V and J ends were trimmed by 5 bases and 4 bases, with 12 bases remaining between them. Germline V gene lookup returns CDR1 LNHDA and CDR2 SQIVND (reference sequence). The CDR3 nucleotides are TGTGCCAGTAGTGGACTGGGGAGTAAAAACATTCAGTACTTC. This sequence encodes CASSGLGSKNIQYF.

The chain uses TRBV12-3 or TRBV12-4 and TRBJ2-3; possible D gene TRBD1, 5 bases. The CDR3 is 16 residues long. V lost 1 base, J lost 2 bases, and 13 bases lay in between. CDR3 protein: CASSLGGAWNTDTQYF. The CDR3 DNA is TGTGCCAGCAGTTTAGGGGGCGCGTGGAACACAGATACGCAGTATTTT.

This clonotype was detected ten times or more. This chain joins TRBV28 and TRBJ2-5; D is uncertain. The germline V and J ends were trimmed by 2 bases and 3 bases, with 16 bases remaining between them. CDR3 length: 16 amino acids. CDR1 MDHEN and CDR2 SYDVKM come from the germline V gene. The CDR3 spells CASSLTKASREETQYF. The CDR3 DNA follows: TGTGCCAGCAGTTTAACCAAGGCCAGCAGAGAAGAGACCCAGTACTTC.

This clonotype came up a few times. V is TRBV18 and J is TRBJ1-6, with D unresolved. Per germline, CDR1 KGHSH and CDR2 LQKENI. This CDR3 spans 16 amino acids. Between the trimmed V and J ends, which lost 1 base and 0 bases, there was a span of 7 bases. CDR3 DNA: TGTGCCAGCTCACCACAGACTGTCTCCTATAATTCACCCCTCCACTTT. Translation: CASSPQTVSYNSPLHF.

This clonotype was picked up many times. The CDR3, as DNA: TGCGCCAGCAGCTTGGCCCCGGACAGCCCCTACGAGCAGTACTTC. This translates into CASSLAPDSPYEQYF. The chain uses TRBV5-1 and TRBJ2-7, with D perhaps TRBD1 (6 bases). CDR1 and CDR2 (germline): SGHRS, YFSETQ. The ends were cut back, 0 bases at V and 2 bases at J, with 12 bases in the middle. The CDR3 is 15 amino acids.

This clonotype was observed at least ten times. The J gene is TRBJ1-4, the V gene TRBV11-1, with D perhaps TRBD1 (5 bases). Trimming left V 5 bases short and J 7 bases short, with 14 bases between. CDR3 length equals 14 residues. The V gene's germline CDR1 is SGHAT and CDR2 FQDESV (reference sequence). The CDR3 reads CASSGTAGSEKLFF. The DNA for the CDR3 is TGTGCCAGCAGCGGGACTGCGGGGAGTGAAAAACTGTTTTTT.

This clonotype was detected many times. J is TRBJ1-6 and V is TRBV12-3 or TRBV12-4, with unresolved D. This CDR3 region has 15 residues. V was cut by 7 bases and J by 8 bases, with 18 bases left in between. CDR3 DNA sequence: TGTGCCAGCACCTACGTGACCCCCCGGGATTCACCCCTCCACTTT. Its protein product is CASTYVTPRDSPLHF.

This clonotype was observed at least ten times. The chain combines TRBV28 with TRBJ2-7; TRBD1 aligns across 8 bases. V dropped 1 base and J dropped 9; count of bases not matched to a gene: 2. The CDR3 runs to 12 residues. Per the germline V gene, CDR1 is MDHEN and CDR2 is SYDVKM. Here the CDR3 reads CASSLSGGGQYF. CDR3 nucleotides: TGTGCCAGCAGTTTATCAGGGGGCGGGCAGTACTTC.

A remark on this clonotype: This may be a read error: a much more frequent sequence differs by one nucleotide. This rearrangement joins TRBV28 to TRBJ2-7, with D perhaps matching TRBD2 (5 bases). This CDR3 is 13 amino acids long. Germline-derived CDR1 and CDR2 are MDHEN and SYDVKM. The CDR3: CACSYNGIYEQYF. The CDR3 DNA sequence: TGTGCCTGCAGTTACAACGGGATCTACGAGCAGTACTTC.

About this clonotype itself: Being one base from a much bigger clone, this may be a read error. The CDR3 ends on some other residue instead of the conserved phenylalanine or tryptophan, so this is likely a read error. The chain combines TRBV6-1 with TRBJ1-2, with D perhaps TRBD1 (6 bases). The length of the CDR3 is 15 residues. The germline CDR1 and CDR2 sequences are MNHNS and SASEGT. The V end was cut by 5 bases, the J end by 4 bases, with 17 bases between. Here the CDR3 reads CASSIPRTAGYGYTL. CDR3 sequence (DNA): TGTGCCAGCAGTATACCCAGGACAGCGGGCTATGGCTACACCCTC.

This clonotype was detected ten times or more. In DNA, the CDR3 is TGTGCCAGCAGCGGTCAGGGACGGTGGAATTCACCCCTCCACTTT. Its protein is CASSGQGRWNSPLHF. The genes are TRBV11-2 and TRBJ1-6, with D tentatively TRBD1 (5 bases). The V end was cut by 5 bases, the J end by 7 bases, with 15 bases between. The CDR3 consists of 15 residues. CDR1 and CDR2 from the germline V gene are SGHAT and FQNNGV.

Here the CDR3 reads CASSRSGSGEQYF. The CDR3 DNA reads TGCGCCAGCAGCCGGAGCGGGAGTGGGGAGCAGTACTTC. The chain has TRBV4-1 and TRBJ2-7; TRBD2 agrees at 8 bases. V gave up 4 bases and J gave up 7 bases; unmatched junction bases: 6. Per the germline V gene, CDR1 is MGHRA and CDR2 is YSYEKL. This CDR3 has 13 residues.